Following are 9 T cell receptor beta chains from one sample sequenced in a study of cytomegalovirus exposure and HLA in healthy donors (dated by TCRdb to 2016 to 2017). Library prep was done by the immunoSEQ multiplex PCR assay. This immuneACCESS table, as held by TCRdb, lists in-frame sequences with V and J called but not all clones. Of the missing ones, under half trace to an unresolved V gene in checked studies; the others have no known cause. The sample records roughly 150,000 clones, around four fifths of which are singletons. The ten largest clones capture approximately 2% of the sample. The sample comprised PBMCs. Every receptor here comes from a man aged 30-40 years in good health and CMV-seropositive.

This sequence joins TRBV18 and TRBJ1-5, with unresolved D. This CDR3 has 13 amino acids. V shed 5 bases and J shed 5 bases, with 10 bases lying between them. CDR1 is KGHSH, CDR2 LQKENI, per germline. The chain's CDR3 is CASSSREDQPQHF. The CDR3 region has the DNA TGTGCCAGCTCAAGTCGAGAAGATCAGCCCCAGCATTTT.

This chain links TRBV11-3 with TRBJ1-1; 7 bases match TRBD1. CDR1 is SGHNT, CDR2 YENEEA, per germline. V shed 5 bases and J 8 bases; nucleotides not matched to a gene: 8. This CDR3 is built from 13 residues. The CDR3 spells CASSVTQGSEAFF. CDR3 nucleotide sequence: TGTGCCAGCAGCGTTACACAGGGGTCGGAAGCTTTCTTT.

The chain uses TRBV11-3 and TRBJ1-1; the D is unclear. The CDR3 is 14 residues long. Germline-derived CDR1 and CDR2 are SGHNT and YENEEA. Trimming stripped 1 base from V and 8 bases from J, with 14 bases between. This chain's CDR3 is CASSLGSDSREAFF. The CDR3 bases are TGTGCCAGCAGCTTAGGTAGTGATTCGAGGGAAGCTTTCTTT.

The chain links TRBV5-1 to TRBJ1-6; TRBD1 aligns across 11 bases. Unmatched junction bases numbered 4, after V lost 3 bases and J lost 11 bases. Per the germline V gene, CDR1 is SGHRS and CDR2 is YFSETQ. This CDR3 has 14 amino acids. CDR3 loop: CASSWTGGITPLHF. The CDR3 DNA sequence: TGCGCCAGCAGCTGGACAGGGGGCATAACACCCCTCCACTTT.

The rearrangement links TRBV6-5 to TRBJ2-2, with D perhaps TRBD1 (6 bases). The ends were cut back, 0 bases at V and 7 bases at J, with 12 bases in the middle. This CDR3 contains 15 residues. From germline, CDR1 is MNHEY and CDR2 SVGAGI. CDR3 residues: CASSYSVGAGGELFF. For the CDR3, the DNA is TGTGCCAGCAGTTACTCGGTGGGGGCAGGCGGGGAGCTGTTTTTT.

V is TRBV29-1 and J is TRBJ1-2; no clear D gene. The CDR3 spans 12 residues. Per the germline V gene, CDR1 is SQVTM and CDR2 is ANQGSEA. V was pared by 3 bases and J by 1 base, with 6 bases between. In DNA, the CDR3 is TGCAGCGTTGACCAGGTTAACTATGGCTACACCTTC. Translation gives CSVDQVNYGYTF.

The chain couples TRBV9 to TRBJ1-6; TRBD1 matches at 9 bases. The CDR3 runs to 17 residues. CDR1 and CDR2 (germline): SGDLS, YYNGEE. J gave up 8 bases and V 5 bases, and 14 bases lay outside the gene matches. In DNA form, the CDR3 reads TGTGCCAGCAGTGAATCCGGGACAGGGCAGCCTGATTCACCCCTCCACTTT. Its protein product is CASSESGTGQPDSPLHF.

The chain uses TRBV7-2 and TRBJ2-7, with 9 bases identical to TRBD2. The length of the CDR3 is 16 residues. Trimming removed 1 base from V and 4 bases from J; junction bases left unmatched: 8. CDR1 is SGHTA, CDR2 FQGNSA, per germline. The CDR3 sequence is CASSLVFSGGPYEQYF. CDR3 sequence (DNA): TGTGCCAGCAGCTTAGTATTTAGCGGGGGCCCGTACGAGCAGTACTTC.

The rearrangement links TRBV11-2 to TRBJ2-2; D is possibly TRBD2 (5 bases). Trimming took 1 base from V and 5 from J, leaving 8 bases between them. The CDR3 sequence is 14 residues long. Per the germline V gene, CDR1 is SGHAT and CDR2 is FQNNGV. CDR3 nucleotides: TGTGCCAGCAGCTTAGTACGGAGGACCGGGGAGCTGTTTTTT. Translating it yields CASSLVRRTGELFF.